One sample yielded the 13 T cell receptor beta chains listed below, sequenced in a study of blood T cell repertoires in COVID-19. TCRdb's copy holds only in-frame clones and misses some; the assay was immunoSEQ multiplex PCR. The sample has roughly 300,000 clones, 85% seen once. Material for sequencing was PBMCs or T cells enriched from blood (not recorded which). The origin of the receptors is a woman between 50 and 59 years old who had recovered from COVID-19.

The V and J genes are TRBV5-4 and TRBJ1-3; no clear D. The germline gives CDR1 SGHNT, CDR2 YYREEE (reference sequence). The CDR3 is 15 residues long. Deletions cut 2 bases from V and 1 base from J, with 10 bases between. The CDR3 sequence is CASSFSGRSGNTIYF. The DNA of the CDR3 is TGTGCCAGCAGCTTTTCAGGCAGATCTGGAAACACCATATATTTT.

This clone was detected a few times. The chain has TRBV7-8 and TRBJ1-1; D not certain. The CDR3 spans 17 residues. V was pared by 1 base and J by 0 bases, with 15 bases between. Germline CDR1 is SGHVS and CDR2 is FQNEAQ. The CDR3: CASSLVPMSALNTEAFF. Here the CDR3 DNA reads TGTGCCAGCAGCTTAGTTCCAATGAGCGCATTGAACACTGAAGCTTTCTTT.

This clone was detected only a few times. This sequence joins TRBV7-9 and TRBJ1-5, with D tentatively TRBD1 (5 bases). Germline CDR1 SEHNR, CDR2 FQNEAQ (reference sequence). The CDR3 loop spans 14 amino acids. Trimming cost V 2 bases and J 4 bases, with 9 bases left between them. DNA for the CDR3: TGTGCCAGCAGCTTACCGGGACTTAATCAGCCCCAGCATTTT. It is translated as CASSLPGLNQPQHF.

The gene calls are TRBV30 and TRBJ2-7, with 7 bases matching TRBD2. Germline CDR1 GTSNPN, CDR2 SVGIG (reference sequence). The CDR3 contains 14 residues. The V segment lost 3 bases and the J segment 2 bases; nucleotides outside the gene matches: 7. In nucleotides, the CDR3 is TGTGCCTGGAGCCCGGGACTACCGCCCTACGAGCAGTACTTC. Translating gives CAWSPGLPPYEQYF.

This sequence joins TRBV5-1 and TRBJ1-2, with 10 bases identical to TRBD1. Germline CDR1 SGHRS, CDR2 YFSETQ. After removal of 0 bases from V and 6 bases from J, the junction contained 5 bases not matched to a gene. This CDR3 region has 15 residues. CDR3 sequence (DNA): TGCGCCAGCAGCTTGGGGGACAGGGGAAACAATGGCTACACCTTC. Its translation is CASSLGDRGNNGYTF.

This chain connects TRBV7-9 to TRBJ2-1; TRBD2 aligns across 10 bases. The V segment lost 1 base and the J segment 5 bases; nucleotides outside the gene matches: 2. CDR1 SEHNR and CDR2 FQNEAQ come from the germline V gene (reference sequence). The CDR3 is made up of 15 amino acids. In DNA form, the CDR3 reads TGTGCCAGCAGCTTAGGAGCGGGAGGGAACAATGAGCAGTTCTTC. This codes for CASSLGAGGNNEQFF.

This clone was seen just once. The chain uses TRBV5-1 and TRBJ1-2; TRBD1 might be the D (5 bases). Trimming left V 1 base short and J 6 bases short, with 16 bases between. Germline CDR1 reads SGHRS; CDR2 reads YFSETQ. The CDR3 length is 15 residues. The CDR3 nucleotides read TGCGCCAGCAGCTTGCAGACAGCCGGGGGTGATGGCTACACCTTC. Residues: CASSLQTAGGDGYTF. The variable domain in full, completed from reference TRBV5-1 and TRBJ1-2, reads KAGVTQTPRYLIKTRGQQVTLSCSPISGHRSVSWYQQTPGQGLQFLFEYFSETQRNKGNFPGRFSGRQFSNSRSEMNVSTLELGDSALYLCASSLQTAGGDGYTFGSGTRLTVV.

This CDR3 reads CASSLTGGRDTIYF. DNA for the CDR3: TGTGCCAGCAGTTTAACAGGGGGCAGGGACACCATATATTTT. V usage is TRBV27 and J usage is TRBJ1-3; TRBD1 matches at 9 bases. This CDR3 is built from 14 residues. Losses at the gene ends were 2 bases for V and 8 bases for J; bases not matched to a gene: 4. CDR1 and CDR2 from the germline V gene are MNHEY and SMNVEV (reference sequence).

The gene calls are TRBV29-1 and TRBJ1-4; TRBD1 is a possible D gene (6 bases). V was cut by 6 bases and J by 4 bases, with 15 bases left in between. Looked up from germline, CDR1 is SQVTM and CDR2 is ANQGSEA. This CDR3 contains 14 residues. CDR3 amino acids: CSVAQTGSNEKLFF. CDR3 sequence (DNA): TGCAGCGTCGCCCAGACAGGAAGTAATGAAAAACTGTTTTTT.

The rearrangement uses TRBV29-1 and TRBJ2-7; TRBD2 agrees at 7 bases. The germline gives CDR1 SQVTM, CDR2 ANQGSEA. This CDR3 is 12 amino acids long. The ends lost 7 bases at V and 2 bases at J; junction bases unmatched: 5. The CDR3 coding sequence is TGCAGCGCCGGGACTAATACCTACGAGCAGTACTTC. It yields the protein CSAGTNTYEQYF.

A single count supports this clone. The V and J genes are TRBV6-4 and TRBJ2-5, with D tentatively TRBD2 (5 bases). The CDR3 sequence is 15 residues long. Per the germline V gene, CDR1 is MRHNA and CDR2 is SNTAGT. V was trimmed by 5 bases and J by 4 bases, leaving 17 bases between them. The CDR3 is CASSPAYGVGETQYF. DNA for the CDR3: TGTGCCAGCAGTCCGGCGTACGGGGTGGGAGAGACCCAGTACTTC.

The chain joins TRBV19 to TRBJ1-5; the match to TRBD1 covers 7 bases. The length of the CDR3 is 14 residues. The V gene end was trimmed by 4 bases and the J gene end by 7 bases; junction bases not matched to a gene: 7. Germline loops: CDR1 LNHDA, CDR2 SQIVND (reference sequence). CDR3 sequence: CASSSQGERQPQHF. The CDR3 DNA follows: TGTGCCAGTAGTAGTCAGGGGGAGAGGCAGCCCCAGCATTTT.

The chain couples TRBV4-1 to TRBJ1-6; D uncertain. This CDR3 comprises 13 residues. The germline gives CDR1 MGHRA, CDR2 YSYEKL. V was trimmed by 1 base and J by 8 bases, leaving 6 bases between them. CDR3 sequence: CASSQARDSPLHF. Written as DNA, the CDR3 is TGCGCCAGCAGCCAAGCCCGAGATTCACCCCTCCACTTT.